This T cell receptor (beta chain) stems from a study of cytotoxic CD8 clonotypes in ibrutinib-treated CLL. Germline V CDR1 and CDR2: LNHNV, YYDKDF (reference sequence). CDR3 length: 12 amino acids. Trimming cost V 4 bases and J 6 bases, with 7 bases left between them. Assay used: immunoSEQ multiplex PCR; TCRdb lists only in-frame clones, some missing. In the table there are tens of thousands of clones, less than 75% of which are singletons. Study-level points and caveats: Sampling schedules were unmatched across sustained-remission and progressing patients.

Cryopreserved PBMCs provided 2 to 2.5 micrograms of genomic DNA for the TCR beta libraries. On this clone: No antigen is known for it.

The rearrangement joins TRBV15 to TRBJ1-5, with unresolved D. The material sequenced was PBMCs, taken before ibrutinib treatment. The TCR was taken from a human donor with chronic lymphocytic leukemia. CDR3 loop: CATSKGSQPQHF. CDR3 nucleotides: TGTGCCACCAGCAAAGGTAGTCAGCCCCAGCATTTT.